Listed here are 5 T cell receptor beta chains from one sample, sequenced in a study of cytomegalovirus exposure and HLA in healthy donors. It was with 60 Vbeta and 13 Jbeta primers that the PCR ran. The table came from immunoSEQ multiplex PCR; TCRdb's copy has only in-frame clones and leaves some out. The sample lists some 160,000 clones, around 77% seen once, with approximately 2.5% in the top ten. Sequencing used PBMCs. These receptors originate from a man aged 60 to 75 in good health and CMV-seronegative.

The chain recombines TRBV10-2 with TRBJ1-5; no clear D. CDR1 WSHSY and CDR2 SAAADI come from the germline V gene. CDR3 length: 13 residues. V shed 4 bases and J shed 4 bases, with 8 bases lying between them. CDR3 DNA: TGCGCCAGCAGTGTAACTCTGAATCAGCCCCAGCATTTT. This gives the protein CASSVTLNQPQHF.

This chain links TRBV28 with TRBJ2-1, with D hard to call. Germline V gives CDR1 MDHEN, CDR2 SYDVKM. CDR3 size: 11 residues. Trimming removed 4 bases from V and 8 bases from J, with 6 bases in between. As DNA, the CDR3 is TGTGCCAGCAGTTCCCTTTATGAGCAGTTCTTC. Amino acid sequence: CASSSLYEQFF.

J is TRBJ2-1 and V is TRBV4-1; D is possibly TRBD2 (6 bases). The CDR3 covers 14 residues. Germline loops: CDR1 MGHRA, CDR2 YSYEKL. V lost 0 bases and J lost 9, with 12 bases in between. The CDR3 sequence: CASSQDTSRAEQFF. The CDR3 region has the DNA TGCGCCAGCAGCCAAGATACTAGCCGGGCTGAGCAGTTCTTC.

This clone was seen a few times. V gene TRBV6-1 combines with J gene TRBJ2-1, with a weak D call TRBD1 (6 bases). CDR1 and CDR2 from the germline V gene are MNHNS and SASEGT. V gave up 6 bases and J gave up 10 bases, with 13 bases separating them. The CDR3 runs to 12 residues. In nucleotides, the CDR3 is TGTGCCAGCAGCCTAGGACAGTTCGAGCAGTTCTTC. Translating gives CASSLGQFEQFF.

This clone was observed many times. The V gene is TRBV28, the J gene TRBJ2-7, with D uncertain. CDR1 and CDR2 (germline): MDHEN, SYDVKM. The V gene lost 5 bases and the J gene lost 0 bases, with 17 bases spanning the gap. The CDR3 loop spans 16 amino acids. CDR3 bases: TGTGCCAGCAGTCCACAAGCGACGGAAACCTCCTACGAGCAGTACTTC. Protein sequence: CASSPQATETSYEQYF. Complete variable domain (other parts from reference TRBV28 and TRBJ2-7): DVKVTQSSRYLVKRTGEKVFLECVQDMDHENMFWYRQDPGLGLRLIYFSYDVKMKEKGDIPEGYSVSREKKERFSLILESASTNQTSMYLCASSPQATETSYEQYFGPGTRLTVT.